Here is one T cell receptor beta chain with its context. The antigen this receptor binds is unknown. Base qualities are not at hand, and no much larger clone is one base apart. The CDR3 covers 16 residues, taking in both the cysteine and the phenylalanine. The entry retains the CDR3 DNA only, 48 bases that are in frame from base 1. Here V drops 2 bases and J drops 0 bases, and the junction holds 0 bases not matched to any gene. CDR1 and CDR2, looked up from the germline V gene, are KGHSH and LQKENI. TCRbeta CDR3 regions were amplified from genomic DNA by means of the immunoSEQ Assay, a bias-controlled multiplex PCR. The authors' analysis ran thus. The number of nucleated cells in each sample was estimated by amplification of reference gene primers within the assay. Sequence reads were collapsed and filtered to measure the absolute abundance of every unique TCRbeta CDR3 rearrangement. For each sample, productive Simpson clonality was calculated by taking the square root of Simpson's diversity index across productive rearrangements. TCRdb took over this immuneACCESS table, retaining in-frame rearrangements with V and J assigned. Such tables are incomplete; in checked studies, under half of the missing clones stem from an unresolved V gene, and the remainder is unexplained. V and J calls and clone size are copied from that table; D and trimming were computed from the DNA. The sample table contains 200,000 or so clones; only one count was recorded for 70% to 90% of them. The ten biggest clones cover under 3.5% of the sample.

Whole blood was collected in K2EDTA tubes by collaborating institutions according to the institutions' own protocols. For TCRbeta analysis, collaborator samples were shipped as frozen whole blood, as isolated PBMCs, or as DNA extracted from either sample type. The sample belongs to a study of blood T cell repertoires in COVID-19 (dated by TCRdb to 2018 to 2021). Context from the whole study: Samples covering the acute and convalescent phases of COVID-19 were provided by collaborators in the United States, Italy and Spain. The material from the prospective study consisted of cDNA or gDNA derived from T cells, B-cell-depleted T cells, or PBMCs. The dataset comprised deeply sampled blood TCRbeta repertoires from subjects exposed to, actively infected with, or recovered from COVID-19. The repertoires were released in a freely available public database meant as a resource for research on the immune response to SARS-CoV-2. The samples were drawn from two sources: the first 160 participants of the ongoing ImmuneRACE study, and over 1,000 subjects contributed by 6 global collaborators. The sample metadata nearly always contained a de-identified subject ID, COVID-19 status, age in years and sex. HLA class I and class II types, where available, came from metadata supplied by the sample provider rather than from assay-based typing.

Study-wide findings and limitations: The amount of clinical and demographic metadata varied by source and participant and was provided uncurated.

Sequencing used peripheral blood. The sequence derives from a man in his sixties with acute or convalescent COVID-19. The chain is encoded by TRBV18 joined to TRBJ1-4; TRBD1 matches 10 bases in the middle. The DNA sequence reads TGTGCCAGCTCACCAGGGACAGGGGCAACTAATGAAAAACTGTTTTTT. The resulting protein is CASSPGTGATNEKLFF. With the portions outside the CDR3 filled from the reference TRBV18 and TRBJ1-4 genes, the complete variable region becomes NAGVMQNPRHLVRRRGQEARLRCSPMKGHSHVYWYRQLPEEGLKFMVYLQKENIIDESGMPKERFSAEFPKEGPSILRIQQVVRGDSAAYFCASSPGTGATNEKLFFGSGTQLSVL.